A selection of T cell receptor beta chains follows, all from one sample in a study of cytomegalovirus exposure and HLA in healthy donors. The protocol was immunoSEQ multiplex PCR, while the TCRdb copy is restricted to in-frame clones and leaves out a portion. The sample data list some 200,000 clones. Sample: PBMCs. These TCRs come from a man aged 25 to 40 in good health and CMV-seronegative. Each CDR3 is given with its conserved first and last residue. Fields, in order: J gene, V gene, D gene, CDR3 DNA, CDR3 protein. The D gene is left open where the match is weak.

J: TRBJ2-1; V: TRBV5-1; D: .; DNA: TGCGCCAGCAACCCAGGGGGACTCTACAATGAGCAGTTCTTC; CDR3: CASNPGGLYNEQFF
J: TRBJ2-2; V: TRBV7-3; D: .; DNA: TGTGCCAGCAGCTCCCCAGCTCCGGGACACATAAACACCGGGGAGCTGTTTTTT; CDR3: CASSSPAPGHINTGELFF
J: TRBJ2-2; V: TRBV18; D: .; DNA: TGTGCCAGCTCCGTAAACAGGGATCCCGGGGAGCTGTTTTTT; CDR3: CASSVNRDPGELFF
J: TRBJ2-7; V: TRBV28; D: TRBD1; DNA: TGTGCCAGCAGTTTCGCGGACAGGCCGGGGAGCGAGCAGTACTTC; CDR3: CASSFADRPGSEQYF
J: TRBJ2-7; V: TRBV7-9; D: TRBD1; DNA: TGTGCCAGCAGCCAGGGACAGGATTACGAGCAGTACTTC; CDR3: CASSQGQDYEQYF
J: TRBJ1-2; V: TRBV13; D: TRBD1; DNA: TGTGCCAGCAGCCCCGGACAGGGAGTGGGCTATGGCTACACCTTC; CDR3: CASSPGQGVGYGYTF
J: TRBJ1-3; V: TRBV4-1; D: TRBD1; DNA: TGCGCCAGCAGCCCCTTTTCACAGGGGGCGCGTGGAAACACCATATATTTT; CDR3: CASSPFSQGARGNTIYF
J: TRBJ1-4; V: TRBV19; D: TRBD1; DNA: TGTGCCAGTAGTATTAATCTTGGGACAGGGACAAGGTCTGAAAAACTGTTTTTT; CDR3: CASSINLGTGTRSEKLFF
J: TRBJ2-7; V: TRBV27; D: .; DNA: TGTGCCAGCAGCCCCGGGAGAAACTACGAGCAGTACTTC; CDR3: CASSPGRNYEQYF
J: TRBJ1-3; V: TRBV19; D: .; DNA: TGTGCCAGTAGGGGGGGGGCGCCGGGAAACACCATATATTTT; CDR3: CASRGGAPGNTIYF
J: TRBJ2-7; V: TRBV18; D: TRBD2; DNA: TGTGCCAGCTCACCACGGCTAGCGGGAGGTGCGGGCGAGCAGTACTTC; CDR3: CASSPRLAGGAGEQYF
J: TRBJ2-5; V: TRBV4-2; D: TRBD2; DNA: TGTGCCAGCAGCCAAGCTCGTCGCGGGGGGGAGGGGGAGACCCAGTACTTC; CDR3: CASSQARRGGEGETQYF
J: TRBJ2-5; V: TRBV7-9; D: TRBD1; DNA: TGTGCCAGCAGCTTGGGGACAGGGCCAGTATCAGAGACCCAGTACTTC; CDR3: CASSLGTGPVSETQYF
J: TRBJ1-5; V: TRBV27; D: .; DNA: TGTGCCAGCAGCCCCCTCGCGTATAGCAATCAGCCCCAGCATTTT; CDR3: CASSPLAYSNQPQHF
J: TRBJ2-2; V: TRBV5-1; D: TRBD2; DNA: TGCGCCAGCAGCTTGGTGCCTAGCGGGGGGGCCTACACCGGGGAGCTGTTTTTT; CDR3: CASSLVPSGGAYTGELFF
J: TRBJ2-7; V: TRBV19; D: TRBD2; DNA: TGTGCCAGTAGTCTACCCCGGGGGGGCGAGTCCTACGAGCAGTACTTC; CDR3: CASSLPRGGESYEQYF
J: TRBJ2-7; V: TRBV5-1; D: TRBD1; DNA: TGCGCCAGCAGCCCCTCGGGACAGGCTTACGAGCAGTACTTC; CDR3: CASSPSGQAYEQYF
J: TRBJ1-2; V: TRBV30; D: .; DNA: TGTGCCTGGAAACTGAACAGGGATGGCTACACCTTC; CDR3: CAWKLNRDGYTF
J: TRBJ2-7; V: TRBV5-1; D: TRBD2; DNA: TGCGCCAGCAGCTCGGGACTAGCGGGGGGGAGCTCCTACGAGCAGTACTTC; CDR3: CASSSGLAGGSSYEQYF
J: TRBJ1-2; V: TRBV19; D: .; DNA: TGTGCCAGTACCCTGGGGCACTATGGCTACACCTTC; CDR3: CASTLGHYGYTF
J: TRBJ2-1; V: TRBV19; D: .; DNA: TGTGCCAGTAGTATTCAAGGGGGGGCCTTTTTCCATGAGCAGTTCTTC; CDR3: CASSIQGGAFFHEQFF
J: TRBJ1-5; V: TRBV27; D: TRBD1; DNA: TGTGCCAGCAGTCCAGCGGGGACAGGGGTTCAGCCCCAGCATTTT; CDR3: CASSPAGTGVQPQHF
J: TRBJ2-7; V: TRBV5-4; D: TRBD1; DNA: TGTGCCAGCAGCGCCGGGACAGGGGGTTCCTACGAGCAGTACTTC; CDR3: CASSAGTGGSYEQYF
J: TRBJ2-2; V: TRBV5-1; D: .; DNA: TGCGCCAGCAGCTTGCAGGTGTTCGGCACCGGGGAGCTGTTTTTT; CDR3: CASSLQVFGTGELFF
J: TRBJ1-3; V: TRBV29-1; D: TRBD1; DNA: TGCAGCGTTGAAGACAACACAGGGGAGGGAAACACCATATATTTT; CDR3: CSVEDNTGEGNTIYF
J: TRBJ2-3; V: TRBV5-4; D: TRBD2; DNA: TGTGCCAGCAGCCCCGGACTAGCGGGGGGGCCAGTGGATACGCAGTATTTT; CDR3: CASSPGLAGGPVDTQYF
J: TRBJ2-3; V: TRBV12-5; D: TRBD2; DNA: TGTGCTAGTGGTTTGCCCGGACTAGCGGGGGTTAGCACAGATACGCAGTATTTT; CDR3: CASGLPGLAGVSTDTQYF
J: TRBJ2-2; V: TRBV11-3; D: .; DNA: TGTGCCTCGCGAGGGTGGGGGCGCGGGGAGCTGTTTTTT; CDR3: CASRGWGRGELFF
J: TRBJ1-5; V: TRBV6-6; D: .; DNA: TGTGCCAGCACTTACGGGTTGGGGGCTCAGCCCCAGCATTTT; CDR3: CASTYGLGAQPQHF
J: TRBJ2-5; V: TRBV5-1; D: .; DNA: TGCGCCAGCAGCTTGGAGGGACGGGGGGCGCCGTCGGAGACCCAGTACTTC; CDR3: CASSLEGRGAPSETQYF
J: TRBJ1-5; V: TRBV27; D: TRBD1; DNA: TGTGCCAGCAGTTTTCAGGGGGCAGATCAGCCCCAGCATTTT; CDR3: CASSFQGADQPQHF